This TCR beta chain was profiled in a study of T cell changes during pregnancy in multiple sclerosis. Profiled with immunoSEQ multiplex PCR; TCRdb holds only in-frame clones, not every one. The sample records more than 10,000 clones, about nine tenths being singletons. The CDR3 spans 16 residues. The germline V gene encodes CDR1 LNHDA and CDR2 SQIVND (reference sequence). V shed 1 base and J 7 bases; nucleotides not matched to a gene: 9. This TCR was recovered from a female donor with multiple sclerosis, enrolled in a pregnancy study. The chain combines TRBV19 with TRBJ2-1, with 8 bases lining up with TRBD2. The specimen comprised CD8+ T cells from peripheral blood mononuclear cells, sampled in the first trimester of pregnancy. Here the CDR3 DNA reads TGTGCCAGTAGTATAGTACCCGGGGGGGCATGGAATGAGCAGTTCTTC. Amino acid sequence: CASSIVPGGAWNEQFF.